A selection of T cell receptor beta chains follows, all from one sample in a study of glioma-infiltrating T cells after dendritic cell vaccination. The table came from immunoSEQ multiplex PCR; TCRdb's copy has only in-frame clones and leaves some out. The data show 40,000 to 60,000 clones, less than 90% seen once. The material was blood, obtained before dendritic cell vaccination. The receptors originated from a human donor with glioblastoma. Both conserved end residues are part of each CDR3. The D gene is left open where the match is weak. Size is stated for part of the rows, as once, few or many counts, or as a class when the clone is expanded.

NA	TRBV5-1	NA	TRBJ2-1	TGCGCCAGCAGCTCTCAGGGGAAAGTGGGAAATGAGCAGTTCTTC	CASSSQGKVGNEQFF
NA	TRBV5-6	NA	TRBJ2-7	TGTGCCAGCAGCTCGGACAGCTCCTACGAGCAGTACTTC	CASSSDSSYEQYF
NA	TRBV7-9	NA	TRBJ1-2	TGTGCCAGCAGCTCCTCCTCGGGACTCCGACGGAACTATGGCTACACCTTC	CASSSSSGLRRNYGYTF
NA	TRBV5-5	NA	TRBJ2-1	TGTGCCAGCAGCTTGGACGCGAACTCCTACAATGAGCAGTTCTTC	CASSLDANSYNEQFF
once	TRBV4-1	TRBD1	TRBJ1-1	TGCGCCAGCAGCCAACCTTACAGGGGCCCTGAAGCTTTCTTT	CASSQPYRGPEAFF
NA	TRBV9	TRBD1	TRBJ1-2	TGTGCCAGCAGCGCCGGACAGGGGAATTACTATGGCTACACCTTC	CASSAGQGNYYGYTF
NA	TRBV11-2	NA	TRBJ1-6	TGTGCCAGCAGCTTAGCGGATAATTCACCCCTCCACTTT	CASSLADNSPLHF
few	TRBV15	NA	TRBJ1-4	TGTGCCACCAGCAGAGACGGAGTGTTGGGTGAAAAACTGTTTTTT	CATSRDGVLGEKLFF
NA	TRBV10-1	NA	TRBJ2-1	TGCGCCAGCAGCGGGGTCCTCGAAGGTGAGCAGTTCTTC	CASSGVLEGEQFF
NA	TRBV4-1	NA	TRBJ2-1	TGCGCCAGCAGCCCCCAGGAAGGACAAGGGGCCGAGCAGTTCTTC	CASSPQEGQGAEQFF
few	TRBV27	NA	TRBJ1-3	TGTGCCAGCAGTTTTTCCCCAGGAAACACCATATATTTT	CASSFSPGNTIYF
few	TRBV6-5	NA	TRBJ2-3	TGTGCCAGCAGCGGTGGACATGGGACAGATACGCAGTATTTT	CASSGGHGTDTQYF
NA	TRBV11-1	NA	TRBJ2-7	TGTGCCAGCAGTCCTCGGGACTGGAGCTCCTACGAGCAGTACTTC	CASSPRDWSSYEQYF
NA	TRBV6-5	TRBD1	TRBJ1-5	TGTGCCAGCAGCCCCGGACAGGGCGGCAATCAGCCCCAGCATTTT	CASSPGQGGNQPQHF
NA	TRBV7-2	NA	TRBJ1-5	TGTGCCAGCAGCGCGGACAGTAGCAATCAGCCCCAGCATTTT	CASSADSSNQPQHF
NA	TRBV13	TRBD1	TRBJ1-1	TGTGCCAGCACCAAAAGAGGACAGGGGAACACTGAAGCTTTCTTT	CASTKRGQGNTEAFF
once	TRBV9	TRBD1	TRBJ1-2	TGTGCCAGCAGCGTAGCCCCGGGACAGTCCTATGGCTACACCTTC	CASSVAPGQSYGYTF
NA	TRBV7-9	NA	TRBJ1-4	TGTGCCAGCAGCTTAGAAGGCAGGGGAAGTAGTAATGAAAAACTGTTTTTT	CASSLEGRGSSNEKLFF
NA	TRBV11-2	NA	TRBJ2-7	TGTGCCAGCAGCGTAGCTTACGAGCAGTACTTC	CASSVAYEQYF
once	TRBV6-1	TRBD1	TRBJ1-5	TGTGCCAGCAGGGACGGGACAGGGGGTACGCAGCCCCAGCATTTT	CASRDGTGGTQPQHF
few	TRBV19	NA	TRBJ1-2	TGTGCCAGTAGTATCGGAGGATTCCGGGACTATGGCTACACCTTC	CASSIGGFRDYGYTF
NA	TRBV5-6	TRBD1	TRBJ2-1	TGTGCCAGCAGCCCGGACAGGGGGCTGGTTGGTGAGCAGTTCTTC	CASSPDRGLVGEQFF
few	TRBV5-1	NA	TRBJ2-7	TGCGCCAGCAGCTTGGATTACGGGTTCGACGAGCAGTACTTC	CASSLDYGFDEQYF
NA	TRBV30	NA	TRBJ2-7	TGTGCCTGGAGTCCCCGGGGTAGGAGAAGCGAGCAGTACTTC	CAWSPRGRRSEQYF
NA	TRBV5-1	TRBD1	TRBJ1-2	TGCGCCAGCAGCTTCGACAGGGGAACCTATGGCTACACCTTC	CASSFDRGTYGYTF
NA	TRBV11-2	TRBD2	TRBJ2-7	TGTGCCAGCAGCCCCCTAGCGGGAGTCCCCTACGAGCAGTACTTC	CASSPLAGVPYEQYF
NA	TRBV5-6	TRBD2	TRBJ2-1	TGTGCCAGCAGCTCAAGACTAGCGGCCTACAATGAGCAGTTCTTC	CASSSRLAAYNEQFF
few	TRBV29-1	NA	TRBJ1-1	TGCAGCGTTGAAGACTCATTGTCGGGACACCCGAACACTGAAGCTTTCTTT	CSVEDSLSGHPNTEAFF
NA	TRBV7-9	TRBD2	TRBJ2-5	TGTGCCAGCAGCTTACTAGCGGGAGGGTTAGAGACCCAGTACTTC	CASSLLAGGLETQYF
NA	TRBV4-1	NA	TRBJ1-1	TGCGCCAGCAGCCGGCCGCCGGGGAGCACTGAAGCTTTCTTT	CASSRPPGSTEAFF
NA	TRBV27	TRBD2	TRBJ2-3	TGTGCCAGCAGTTTGAGCGGGATACGCACAGATACGCAGTATTTT	CASSLSGIRTDTQYF
once	TRBV10-3	NA	TRBJ1-2	TGTGCCATCGGAACAGGGTCCTATGGCTACACCTTC	CAIGTGSYGYTF
NA	TRBV10-2	NA	TRBJ2-7	TGCGCCAGCAGTGACAGGGGAAACGAGCAGTACTTC	CASSDRGNEQYF
NA	TRBV30	NA	TRBJ1-4	TGTGCCTGGAGTCCTACAGGGGAAAAACTGTTTTTT	CAWSPTGEKLFF
NA	TRBV2	NA	TRBJ1-2	TGTGCCAGCAGTGGGGCTGATTATGGCTACACCTTC	CASSGADYGYTF
NA	TRBV14	NA	TRBJ2-3	TGTGCCAGCAGCCACGCAGATACGCAGTATTTT	CASSHADTQYF
NA	TRBV15	TRBD2	TRBJ2-7	TGTGCCACCAGCAGAGATCTAGGTGGTAGCGGGAGGAGGGGCTACGAGCAGTACTTC	CATSRDLGGSGRRGYEQYF
NA	TRBV5-4	NA	TRBJ2-6	TGTGCCAGCAGGGCCGAAGGGGCCAACGTCCTGACTTTC	CASRAEGANVLTF
NA	TRBV10-1	TRBD2	TRBJ2-3	TGCGCCAGCCGAGCGGGGAGTGGCACAGATACGCAGTATTTT	CASRAGSGTDTQYF
NA	TRBV16	TRBD2	TRBJ2-7	TGTGCCAGCAGCCAATCGGGTGAGGCTAGCGGGAGCAAAGGGGGCGAGCAGTACTTC	CASSQSGEASGSKGGEQYF
once	TRBV27	NA	TRBJ1-1	TGTGCCAGCAGTTCACTGATAACGGGGGACCACACTGAAGCTTTCTTT	CASSSLITGDHTEAFF
NA	TRBV7-8	NA	TRBJ1-1	TGTGCCAGCGCATACGGGACTGAAGCTTTCTTT	CASAYGTEAFF
NA	TRBV18	NA	TRBJ1-2	TGTGCCAGCTCACTTTTGATAGGCGGCAGTAATTATGGCTACACCTTC	CASSLLIGGSNYGYTF
NA	TRBV5-5	NA	TRBJ2-7	TGTGCCAGCAGCGCAAGAGAGTCCTACGAGCAGTACTTC	CASSARESYEQYF
NA	TRBV7-9	TRBD1	TRBJ1-2	TGTGCCAGCAGCTTAGTTGGGACAGTTAACTATGGCTACACCTTC	CASSLVGTVNYGYTF
NA	TRBV18	NA	TRBJ1-4	TGTGCCAGCTCACCTCCGACTGGCTCTAATGAAAAACTGTTTTTT	CASSPPTGSNEKLFF
NA	TRBV5-1	NA	TRBJ1-5	TGCGCCAGCAGCTGGGGTGGGGGGGGATTCGATCAGCCCCAGCATTTT	CASSWGGGGFDQPQHF
NA	TRBV19	NA	TRBJ2-6	TGTGCCAGTAGTACAGGGCACAAAAGCTCTGGGGCCAACGTCCTGACTTTC	CASSTGHKSSGANVLTF
NA	TRBV7-2	TRBD1	TRBJ2-5	TGTGCCAGCAGCCTACGGACAGGGGGGCAGGGAGAGCAGTACTTC	CASSLRTGGQGEQYF
few	TRBV5-5	NA	TRBJ1-1	TGTGCCAGCAGCTTGACAGCCACGAACACTGAAGCTTTCTTT	CASSLTATNTEAFF
NA	TRBV4-3	NA	TRBJ2-6	TGCGCCAGCAGCCAAGATAGTCACTCTGGGGCCAACGTCCTGACTTTC	CASSQDSHSGANVLTF